This is a list of T cell receptor beta chains from one sample in a study of shared clonotypes between healthy human individuals. TCRdb's copy holds only in-frame clones and misses some; the assay was immunoSEQ multiplex PCR. The repertoire holds about 470,000 clones, with 70% to 80% as singletons. Sequencing was carried out using PBMCs. The receptors here all came from a woman aged 40-49 years in good health. Some clones in this sample may be carry-over from other donors' samples. Both conserved end residues are trimmed from each CDR3. A D gene is named only where the DNA matches it firmly. Expanded clones are given a class, and other clones once, few, many or no size at all.

TRBV4-1	once	NA	TRBJ2-1	11	ASSQLLWVEQF
TRBV5-5	NA	NA	TRBJ1-2	11	ASSSRDNYGYT
TRBV9	NA	NA	TRBJ2-7	12	ASSVQPGTNEQY
TRBV4-2	NA	TRBD2	TRBJ2-1	15	ASSQALAGAIVYEQF
TRBV2	NA	NA	TRBJ2-5	11	ASSAQKQETQY
TRBV28	NA	NA	TRBJ2-1	9	ASRSNNEQF
TRBV4-3	NA	NA	NA	15	ASSQDRGPSHAYEQY
TRBV29-1	NA	TRBD1	TRBJ2-5	12	SVTGTGGKETQY
TRBV19	many	TRBD2	TRBJ2-1	13	ASSIGLADYNEQF
TRBV6-5	NA	NA	TRBJ2-2	13	ASSYRGPNTGELF
TRBV29-1	NA	TRBD2	TRBJ2-5	17	SVHTRTSGPVSGQETQY
TRBV5-1	few	NA	TRBJ2-7	12	ASSLSVSAREQY
TRBV28	once	NA	TRBJ1-2	11	ASSFRAGYGYT
TRBV18	NA	NA	TRBJ2-2	9	ASSRPGELF
TRBV7-9	once	NA	TRBJ2-5	10	ASRWGQETQY
TRBV19	NA	TRBD1	TRBJ1-1	11	ASRRQGGTEAF
TRBV6-5	NA	TRBD2	TRBJ2-1	12	ASTRLARGGEQF
TRBV28	NA	TRBD1	TRBJ1-1	13	ASSLGTGSVTEAF
TRBV5-4	NA	TRBD2	TRBJ2-5	14	ASSSGTSGVVETQY
TRBV30	NA	NA	TRBJ1-4	12	AWSVLQSNEKLF
TRBV19	NA	NA	TRBJ1-3	16	ASSPHPGGGNSGNTIY
TRBV7-2	NA	TRBD2	TRBJ2-7	14	ASSLRTSGIGREQY
TRBV5-4	few	NA	TRBJ2-3	14	ASSFYTGGNPDTQY
TRBV5-8	NA	NA	TRBJ1-1	12	ASRATGGGREAF
TRBV7-3	few	NA	TRBJ2-5	11	ASSFEAGETQY
TRBV19	NA	NA	TRBJ1-2	11	ASSIEGTYGYT
TRBV30	few	NA	TRBJ2-7	11	AWNPAGGPEQY
TRBV10-3	NA	TRBD1	TRBJ2-7	13	AISEPRTGIREQY